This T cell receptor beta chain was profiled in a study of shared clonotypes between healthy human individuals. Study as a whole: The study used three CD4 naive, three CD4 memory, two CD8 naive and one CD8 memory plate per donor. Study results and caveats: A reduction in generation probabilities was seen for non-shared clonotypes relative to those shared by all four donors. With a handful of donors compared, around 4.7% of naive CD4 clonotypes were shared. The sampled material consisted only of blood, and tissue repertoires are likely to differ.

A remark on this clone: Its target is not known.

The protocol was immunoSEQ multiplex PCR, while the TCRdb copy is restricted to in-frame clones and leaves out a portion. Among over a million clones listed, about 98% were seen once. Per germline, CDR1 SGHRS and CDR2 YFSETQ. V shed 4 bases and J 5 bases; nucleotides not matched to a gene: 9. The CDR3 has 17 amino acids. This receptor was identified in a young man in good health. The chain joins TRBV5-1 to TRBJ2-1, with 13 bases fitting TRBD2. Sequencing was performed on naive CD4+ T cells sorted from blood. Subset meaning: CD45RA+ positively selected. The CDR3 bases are TGCGCCAGCAGCCGGGGACTAGCGGGACCTTGGAACAATGAGCAGTTCTTC. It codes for CASSRGLAGPWNNEQFF.